This entry lists 9 T cell receptor beta chains sequenced from one sample in a study of beta chain features in type 1 diabetes. Study-wide results and limits: Across all four CD4+ subsets, people with type 1 diabetes showed modestly shorter TCRB CDR3s.

These receptors' targets are unknown. Reverse transcribing all isolated RNA meant expressed TCRB transcripts were sequenced. Generated by immunoSEQ multiplex PCR, the TCRdb table keeps only in-frame clones and is missing some. The table includes 550,000 to 850,000 clones, around 15% detected once. Sequenced sample: naive CD4+ T cells from blood. All receptors derive from a man aged 18-30 years with type 1 diabetes.

The chain has TRBV2 and TRBJ1-6; TRBD1 matches at 9 bases. Germline lookup yields CDR1 SNHLY and CDR2 FYNNEI. This CDR3 contains 14 residues. V lost 6 bases to trimming and J lost 11 bases; unmatched junction nucleotides: 8. The CDR3 bases are TGTGCCAGCAGCCCTGGGACAGGGAACACACCCCTCCACTTT. Residues: CASSPGTGNTPLHF.

V and J are TRBV11-2 and TRBJ2-3; TRBD2 is a possible D gene (7 bases). This CDR3 has 16 amino acids. Between the trimmed V and J ends, which lost 5 bases and 2 bases, there was a span of 17 bases. Per the germline V gene, CDR1 is SGHAT and CDR2 is FQNNGV. CDR3 amino acids: CASSPRGARDTDTQYF. The CDR3 DNA sequence: TGTGCCAGCAGCCCTCGGGGGGCTAGGGACACAGATACGCAGTATTTT.

V and J are TRBV15 and TRBJ2-7; TRBD2 matches 9 bases. This CDR3 contains 13 residues. Germline V gene sequence: CDR1 LNHNV, CDR2 YYDKDF (reference sequence). V was pared by 8 bases and J by 4 bases, with 6 bases of the junction left unmatched. In DNA, the CDR3 is TGTGCCACCCGGCTAGCGGGGACTTACGAGCAGTACTTC. It codes for CATRLAGTYEQYF.

This sequence joins TRBV5-4 and TRBJ2-5; D is unresolved. V lost 1 base and J lost 2, with 9 bases in between. The CDR3 contains 14 residues. The germline V gene has CDR1 SGHNT and CDR2 YYREEE (reference sequence). Here the CDR3 reads CASSLLRSQETQYF. In DNA, the CDR3 is TGTGCCAGCAGCTTGCTCAGGAGTCAAGAGACCCAGTACTTC. The variable domain in full, completed from reference TRBV5-4 and TRBJ2-5, reads ETGVTQSPTHLIKTRGQQVTLRCSSQSGHNTVSWYQQALGQGPQFIFQYYREEENGRGNFPPRFSGLQFPNYSSELNVNALELDDSALYLCASSLLRSQETQYFGPGTRLLVL.

This clone occurred once. The gene calls are TRBV9 and TRBJ1-2; D not resolved. Trimming removed 3 bases from V and 2 bases from J, with 14 bases in between. In germline, CDR1 is SGDLS, CDR2 YYNGEE. CDR3 length: 15 residues. CDR3 nucleotide sequence: TGTGCCAGCAGCGGTTCCTCTCTACTAAACTATGGCTACACCTTC. Its translation: CASSGSSLLNYGYTF.

The chain combines TRBV29-1 with TRBJ2-3; 8 bases are a match to TRBD2. Germline values: CDR1 SQVTM, CDR2 ANQGSEA. V lost 5 bases and J lost 6; bases outside the gene matches: 13. This CDR3 comprises 15 residues. The CDR3 DNA sequence: TGCAGCGTTCCAATATGGACTAGCCGCTTGGATACGCAGTATTTT. As protein: CSVPIWTSRLDTQYF.

The rearrangement joins TRBV7-2 to TRBJ2-3, with a weak D call TRBD1 (5 bases). Looked up from germline, CDR1 is SGHTA and CDR2 is FQGNSA. The CDR3 has 15 residues. Deletions cut 7 bases from V and 4 bases from J, with 18 bases between. In DNA, the CDR3 is TGTGCCAGCACCAAGCTCAGGGTGGGTGCAGATACGCAGTATTTT. Encoded protein: CASTKLRVGADTQYF.

V and J are TRBV4-1 and TRBJ1-1, with D possibly matching TRBD1 (5 bases). This CDR3 contains 16 residues. V lost 1 base to trimming and J lost 7 bases, with 19 bases between them. CDR1 and CDR2 (germline): MGHRA, YSYEKL. CDR3 nucleotides: TGCGCCAGCAGCCAAGGTTTTGGGGCGGGTCATTTTGAAGCTTTCTTT. It translates to CASSQGFGAGHFEAFF.

The chain joins TRBV5-1 to TRBJ2-7, with a tentative D call TRBD2 (5 bases). The CDR3 is 16 amino acids. Trimming left V 0 bases short and J 4 bases short, with 17 bases between. From germline, CDR1 is SGHRS and CDR2 YFSETQ. CDR3 loop: CASSLANEGSRYEQYF. The CDR3 DNA reads TGCGCCAGCAGCTTGGCCAATGAGGGCTCGCGGTACGAGCAGTACTTC.